This TCR beta chain came from a study of metastatic and nonmetastatic thyroid tumors. Study-level background: For malignant and benign thyroid patients, tumor or nodule tissue and blood were the sources whose repertoires were compared. Whole-study findings and limits: When malignant thyroid tumors were compared with benign nodules, TCR beta diversity was reportedly significantly higher in the malignant tumors. This held in both blood and tumor samples.

Under the authors' procedure: CDR3 was compared across clinicopathological groups, and the resulting differences were used to build a distant-metastasis classifier for papillary thyroid cancer. TCRdb re-clonotyped the PCR reads via MiXCR. For this entry, the V and J calls and clone size follow TCRdb and not the study's own pipeline. The sample records under 75,000 clones, more than 15% being singletons. Comment on this clone: What it recognizes is unknown.

The ends lost 5 bases at V and 5 bases at J; junction bases unmatched: 12. Germline CDR1 and CDR2: SGHAT and FQNNGV. The CDR3 length is 16 residues. Among the patients, none had received any treatment before thyroid surgery. Sequenced material: blood. This rearrangement joins TRBV11-2 to TRBJ1-5; 7 nucleotides match TRBD1. The sequence came from a female donor with papillary thyroid cancer or a benign thyroid nodule (not recorded which). Some clones in this sample may be carry-over from other donors' samples. The CDR3 coding sequence is TGTGCCAGCAGCCCAAGGACAGGAATGGTTGATCAGCCCCAGCATTTT. Translating gives CASSPRTGMVDQPQHF. Full variable domain (outside the CDR3, taken from reference TRBV11-2 and TRBJ1-5): EAGVAQSPRYKIIEKRQSVAFWCNPISGHATLYWYQQILGQGPKLLIQFQNNGVVDDSQLPKDRFSAERLKGVDSTLKIQPAKLEDSAVYLCASSPRTGMVDQPQHFGDGTRLSIL.